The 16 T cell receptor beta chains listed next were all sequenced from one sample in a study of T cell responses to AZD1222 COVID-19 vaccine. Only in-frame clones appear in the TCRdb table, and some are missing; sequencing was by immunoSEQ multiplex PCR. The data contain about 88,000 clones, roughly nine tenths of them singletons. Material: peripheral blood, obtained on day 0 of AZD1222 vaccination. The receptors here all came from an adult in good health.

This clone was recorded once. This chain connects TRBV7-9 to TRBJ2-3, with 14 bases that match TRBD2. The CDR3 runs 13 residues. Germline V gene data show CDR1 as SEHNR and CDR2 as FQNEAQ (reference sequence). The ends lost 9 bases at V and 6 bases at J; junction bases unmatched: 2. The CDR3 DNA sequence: TGTGCCAGTAGGACTAGCGGGAGGGATACGCAGTATTTT. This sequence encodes CASRTSGRDTQYF.

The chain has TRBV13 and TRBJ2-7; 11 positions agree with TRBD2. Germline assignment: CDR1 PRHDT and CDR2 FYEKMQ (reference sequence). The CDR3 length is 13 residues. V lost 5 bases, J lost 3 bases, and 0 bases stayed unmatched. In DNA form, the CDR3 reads TGTGCCAGCAGCGGGACTAGCGGCTACGAGCAGTACTTC. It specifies CASSGTSGYEQYF.

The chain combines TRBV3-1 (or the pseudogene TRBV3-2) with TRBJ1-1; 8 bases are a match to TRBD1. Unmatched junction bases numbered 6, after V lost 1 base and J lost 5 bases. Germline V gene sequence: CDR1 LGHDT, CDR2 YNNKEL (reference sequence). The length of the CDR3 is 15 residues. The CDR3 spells CASSQGTGRETEAFF. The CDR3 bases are TGTGCCAGCAGCCAAGGGACAGGGAGGGAAACTGAAGCTTTCTTT.

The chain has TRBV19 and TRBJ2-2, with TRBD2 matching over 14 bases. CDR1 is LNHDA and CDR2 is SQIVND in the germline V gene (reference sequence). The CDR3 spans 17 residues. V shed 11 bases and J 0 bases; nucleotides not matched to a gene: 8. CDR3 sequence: CAGGLAGGTANTGELFF. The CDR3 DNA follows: TGTGCCGGAGGACTAGCGGGAGGTACCGCGAACACCGGGGAGCTGTTTTTT.

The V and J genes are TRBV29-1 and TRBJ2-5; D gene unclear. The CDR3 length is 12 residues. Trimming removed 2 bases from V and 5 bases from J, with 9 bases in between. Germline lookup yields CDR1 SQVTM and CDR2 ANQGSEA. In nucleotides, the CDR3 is TGCAGCGTTGAATCGGACGCGGAGACCCAGTACTTC. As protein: CSVESDAETQYF.

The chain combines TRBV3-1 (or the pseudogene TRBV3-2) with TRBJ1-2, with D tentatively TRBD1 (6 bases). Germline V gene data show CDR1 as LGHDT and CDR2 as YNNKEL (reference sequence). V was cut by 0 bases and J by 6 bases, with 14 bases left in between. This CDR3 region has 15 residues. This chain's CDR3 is CASSQDWRNRDGYTF. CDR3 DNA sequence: TGTGCCAGCAGCCAAGATTGGAGGAACAGGGATGGCTACACCTTC.

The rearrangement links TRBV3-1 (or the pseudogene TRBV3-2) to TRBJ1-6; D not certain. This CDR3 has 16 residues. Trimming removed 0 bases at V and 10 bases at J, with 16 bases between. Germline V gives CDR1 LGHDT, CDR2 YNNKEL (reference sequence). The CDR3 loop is CASSQDPQNRGSPLHF. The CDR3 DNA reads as TGTGCCAGCAGCCAAGACCCCCAAAATCGTGGGTCACCCCTCCACTTT.

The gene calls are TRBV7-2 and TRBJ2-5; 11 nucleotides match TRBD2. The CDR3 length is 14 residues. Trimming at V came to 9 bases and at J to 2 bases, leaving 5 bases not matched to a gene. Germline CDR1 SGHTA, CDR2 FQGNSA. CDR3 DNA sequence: TGTGCCAGTTCGACTAGCGGGGCACAAGAGACCCAGTACTTC. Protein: CASSTSGAQETQYF. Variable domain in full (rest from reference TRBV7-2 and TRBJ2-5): GAGVSQSPSNKVTEKGKDVELRCDPISGHTALYWYRQSLGQGLEFLIYFQGNSAPDKSGLPSDRFSAERTGGSVSTLTIQRTQQEDSAVYLCASSTSGAQETQYFGPGTRLLVL.

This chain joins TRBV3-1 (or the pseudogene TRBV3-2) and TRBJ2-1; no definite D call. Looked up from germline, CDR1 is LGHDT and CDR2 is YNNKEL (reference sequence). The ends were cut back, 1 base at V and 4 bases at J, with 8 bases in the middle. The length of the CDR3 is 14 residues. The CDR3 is CASSQGRMYNEQFF. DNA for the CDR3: TGTGCCAGCAGCCAAGGGCGGATGTACAATGAGCAGTTCTTC.

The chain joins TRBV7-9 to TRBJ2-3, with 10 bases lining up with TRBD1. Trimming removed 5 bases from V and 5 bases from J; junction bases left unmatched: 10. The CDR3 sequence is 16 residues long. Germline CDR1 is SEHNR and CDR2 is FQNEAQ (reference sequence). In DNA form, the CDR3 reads TGTGCCAGCAGCCCGAAACCGGGACAGGGGATAGATACGCAGTATTTT. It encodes CASSPKPGQGIDTQYF.

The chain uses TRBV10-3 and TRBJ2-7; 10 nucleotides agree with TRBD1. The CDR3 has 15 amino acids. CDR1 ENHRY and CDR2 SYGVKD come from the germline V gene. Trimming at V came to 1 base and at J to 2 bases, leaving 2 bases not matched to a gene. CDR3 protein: CAISELTGGTYEQYF. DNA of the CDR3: TGTGCCATCAGTGAGTTGACAGGGGGCACCTACGAGCAGTACTTC.

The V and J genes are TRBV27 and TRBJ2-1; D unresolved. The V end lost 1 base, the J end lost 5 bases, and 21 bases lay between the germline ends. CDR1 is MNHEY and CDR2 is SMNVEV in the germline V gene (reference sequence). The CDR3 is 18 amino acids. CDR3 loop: CASSLFSRVKGWHNEQFF. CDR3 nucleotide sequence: TGTGCCAGCAGTTTATTTTCTAGAGTTAAGGGTTGGCACAATGAGCAGTTCTTC.

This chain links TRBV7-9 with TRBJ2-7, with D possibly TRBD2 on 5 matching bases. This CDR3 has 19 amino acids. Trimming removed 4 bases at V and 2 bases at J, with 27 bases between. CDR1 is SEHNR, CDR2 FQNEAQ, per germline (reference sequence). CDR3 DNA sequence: TGTGCCAGCAGCTCTTCGGGTTATCGGGATCTGGCCAGGCCCTACGAGCAGTACTTC. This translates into CASSSSGYRDLARPYEQYF.

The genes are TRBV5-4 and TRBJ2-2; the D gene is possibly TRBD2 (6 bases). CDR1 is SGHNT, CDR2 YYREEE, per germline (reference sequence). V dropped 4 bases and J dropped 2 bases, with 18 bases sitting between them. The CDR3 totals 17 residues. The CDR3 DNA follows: TGTGCCAGCAGCAACCACCCGGGACTGAGCAACACCGGGGAGCTGTTTTTT. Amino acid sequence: CASSNHPGLSNTGELFF.

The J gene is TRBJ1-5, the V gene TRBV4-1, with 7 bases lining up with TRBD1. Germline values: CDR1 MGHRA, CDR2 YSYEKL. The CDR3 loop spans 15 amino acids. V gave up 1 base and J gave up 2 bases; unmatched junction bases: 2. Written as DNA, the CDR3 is TGCGCCAGCAGCCAAGGACAGGGTGGCAATCAGCCCCAGCATTTT. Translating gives CASSQGQGGNQPQHF.

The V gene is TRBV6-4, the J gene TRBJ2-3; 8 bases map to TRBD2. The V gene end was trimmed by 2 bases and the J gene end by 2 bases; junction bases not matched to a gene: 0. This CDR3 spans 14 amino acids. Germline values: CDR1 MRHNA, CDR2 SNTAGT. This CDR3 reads CASSDGLATDTQYF. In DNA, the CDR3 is TGTGCCAGCAGTGACGGACTAGCCACAGATACGCAGTATTTT.